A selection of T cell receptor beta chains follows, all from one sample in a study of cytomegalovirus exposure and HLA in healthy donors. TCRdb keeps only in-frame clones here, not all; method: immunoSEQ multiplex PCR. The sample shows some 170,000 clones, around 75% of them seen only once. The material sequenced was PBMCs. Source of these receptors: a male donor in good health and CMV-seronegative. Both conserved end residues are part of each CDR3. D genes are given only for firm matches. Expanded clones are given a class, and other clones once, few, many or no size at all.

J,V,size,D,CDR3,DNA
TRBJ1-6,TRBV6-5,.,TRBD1,CASSYSGGGRGPLHF,TGTGCCAGCAGTTACTCAGGGGGCGGCCGTGGACCCCTCCACTTT
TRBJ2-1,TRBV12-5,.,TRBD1,CASGLHRGLAYNEQLF,TGTGCTAGTGGTTTGCACAGGGGGCTAGCCTACAATGAGCAGCTCTTC
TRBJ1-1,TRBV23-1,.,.,CASSQYDGTVYTGPTEAFF,TGCGCCAGCAGTCAATATGATGGTACCGTGTACACAGGGCCCACTGAAGCTTTCTTT
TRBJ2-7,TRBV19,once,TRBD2,CASSPHQGTSGSGYEQYF,TGTGCCAGTAGTCCTCACCAAGGGACTAGCGGGAGTGGCTACGAGCAGTACTTC
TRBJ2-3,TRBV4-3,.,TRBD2,CASSQDVGVAGDTQYF,TGCGCCAGCAGCCAAGACGTTGGAGTAGCGGGAGATACGCAGTATTTT
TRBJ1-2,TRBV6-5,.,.,CASSLGQSYGYTF,TGTGCCAGCAGCCTCGGACAGTCCTATGGCTACACCTTC
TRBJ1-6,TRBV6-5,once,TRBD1,CASSLRDRASPLHF,TGTGCCAGCAGTCTCCGGGACAGGGCTTCACCCCTCCACTTT
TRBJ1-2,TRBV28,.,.,CASSPGDMDYGYTF,TGTGCCAGCAGTCCAGGGGATATGGACTATGGCTACACCTTC
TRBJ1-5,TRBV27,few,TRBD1,CASSPRTGEDNQPQHF,TGTGCCAGCAGTCCCCGGACAGGGGAGGACAATCAGCCCCAGCATTTT
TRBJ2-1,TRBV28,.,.,CASSSLSSDNEQFF,TGTGCCAGCAGTTCTCTATCCTCCGACAATGAGCAGTTCTTC
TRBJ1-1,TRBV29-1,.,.,CSVAQGGTEAFF,TGCAGCGTTGCCCAGGGAGGCACTGAAGCTTTCTTT
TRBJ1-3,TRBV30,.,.,CAWSVFGSSGNTIYF,TGTGCCTGGAGTGTATTTGGTAGCTCTGGAAACACCATATATTTT
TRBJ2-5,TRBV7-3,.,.,CASSLNPPAGVGETQYF,TGTGCCAGCAGCTTAAATCCCCCCGCAGGGGTGGGGGAGACCCAGTACTTC
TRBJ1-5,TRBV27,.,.,CASSLEALGGQPQHF,TGTGCCAGCAGTTTAGAGGCCCTAGGCGGTCAGCCCCAGCATTTT
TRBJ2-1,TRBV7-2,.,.,CASSLVGSVGARNEQFF,TGTGCCAGCAGCTTAGTCGGATCAGTGGGGGCACGGAATGAGCAGTTCTTC
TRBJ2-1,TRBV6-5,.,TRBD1,CASSYLTGTVIHEQFF,TGTGCCAGCAGTTACTTGACCGGGACAGTGATCCATGAGCAGTTCTTC
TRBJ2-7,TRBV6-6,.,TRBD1,CASRSGQGVQIGEQYF,TGTGCCAGCAGGTCCGGACAGGGGGTTCAAATAGGCGAGCAGTACTTC
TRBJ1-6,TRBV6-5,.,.,CASSYSRITRGSPLHF,TGTGCCAGCAGTTACTCGAGGATTACAAGGGGTTCACCCCTCCACTTT
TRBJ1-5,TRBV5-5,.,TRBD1,CASSRQWTGDYSNQPQHF,TGTGCCAGCAGCCGTCAATGGACAGGGGATTATAGCAATCAGCCCCAGCATTTT
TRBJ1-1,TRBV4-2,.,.,CASRQGKNTEAFF,TGTGCCAGCAGGCAGGGGAAGAACACTGAAGCTTTCTTT
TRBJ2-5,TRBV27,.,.,CASSSQETQYF,TGTGCCAGCAGTTCACAAGAGACCCAGTACTTC
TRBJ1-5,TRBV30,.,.,CAWSISGQGIQPQHF,TGTGCCTGGAGTATCTCAGGGCAGGGGATTCAGCCCCAGCATTTT
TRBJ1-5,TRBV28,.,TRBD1,CASSPPGGSQHF,TGTGCCAGCAGTCCCCCAGGGGGTTCCCAGCATTTT
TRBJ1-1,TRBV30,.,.,CAWKPAGLGTEAFF,TGTGCCTGGAAGCCGGCAGGGTTGGGCACTGAAGCTTTCTTT
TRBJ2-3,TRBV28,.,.,CASSLRGGGTDTQYF,TGTGCCAGCAGTTTAAGAGGTGGCGGCACAGATACGCAGTATTTT
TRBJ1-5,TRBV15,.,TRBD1,CATSRDRRRGRAQPQHF,TGTGCCACCAGCAGAGATAGGAGGAGGGGGCGCGCTCAGCCCCAGCATTTT
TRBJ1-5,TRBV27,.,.,CASSFMYGRDSNQPQHF,TGTGCCAGCAGTTTTATGTACGGCAGGGATAGCAATCAGCCCCAGCATTTT